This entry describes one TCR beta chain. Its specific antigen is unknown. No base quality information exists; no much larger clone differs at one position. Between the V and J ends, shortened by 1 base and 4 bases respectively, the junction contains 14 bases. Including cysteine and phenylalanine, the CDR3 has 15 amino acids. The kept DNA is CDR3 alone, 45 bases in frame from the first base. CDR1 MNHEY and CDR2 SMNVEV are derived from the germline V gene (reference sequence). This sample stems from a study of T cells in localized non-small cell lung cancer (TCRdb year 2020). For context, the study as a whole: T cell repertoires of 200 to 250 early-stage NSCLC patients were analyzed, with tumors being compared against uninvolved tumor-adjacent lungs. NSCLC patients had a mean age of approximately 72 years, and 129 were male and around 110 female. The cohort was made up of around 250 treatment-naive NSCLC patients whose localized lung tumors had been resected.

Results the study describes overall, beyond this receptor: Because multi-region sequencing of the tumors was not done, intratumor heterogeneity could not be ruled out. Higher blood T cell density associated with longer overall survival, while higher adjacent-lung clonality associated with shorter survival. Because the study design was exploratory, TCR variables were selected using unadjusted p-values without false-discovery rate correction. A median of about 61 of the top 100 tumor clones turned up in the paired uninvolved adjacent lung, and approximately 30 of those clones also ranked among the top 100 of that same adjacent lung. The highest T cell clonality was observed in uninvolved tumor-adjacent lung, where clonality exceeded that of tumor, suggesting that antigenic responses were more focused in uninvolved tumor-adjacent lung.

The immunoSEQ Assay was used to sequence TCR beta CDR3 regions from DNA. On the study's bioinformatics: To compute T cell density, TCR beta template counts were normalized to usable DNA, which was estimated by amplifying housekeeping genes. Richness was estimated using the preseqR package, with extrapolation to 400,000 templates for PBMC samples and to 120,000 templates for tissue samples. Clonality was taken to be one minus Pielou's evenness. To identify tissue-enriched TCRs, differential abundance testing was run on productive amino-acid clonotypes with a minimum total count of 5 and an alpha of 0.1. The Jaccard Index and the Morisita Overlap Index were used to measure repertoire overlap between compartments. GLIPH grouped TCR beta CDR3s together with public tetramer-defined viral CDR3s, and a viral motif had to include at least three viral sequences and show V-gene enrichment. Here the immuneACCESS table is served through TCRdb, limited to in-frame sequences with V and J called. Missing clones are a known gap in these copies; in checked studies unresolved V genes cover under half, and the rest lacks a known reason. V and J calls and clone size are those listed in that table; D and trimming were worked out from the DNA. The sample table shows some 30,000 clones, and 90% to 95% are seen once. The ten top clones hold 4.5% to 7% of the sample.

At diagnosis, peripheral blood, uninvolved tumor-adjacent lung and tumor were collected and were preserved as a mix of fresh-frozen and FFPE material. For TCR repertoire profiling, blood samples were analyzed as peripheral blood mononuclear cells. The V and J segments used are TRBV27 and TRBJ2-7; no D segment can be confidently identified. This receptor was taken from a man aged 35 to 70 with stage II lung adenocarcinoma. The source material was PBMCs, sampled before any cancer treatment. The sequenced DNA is TGTGCCAGCAGTTTATTGGCCTCTAGTATATACGAGCAGTACTTC. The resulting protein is CASSLLASSIYEQYF.